The T cell receptor (beta chain) under discussion was sequenced for a study of radiation and T cells in renal cell carcinoma (dated by TCRdb to the early 2020s). Notes on the research overall: The samples were drawn from a clinical trial, where primary renal cell carcinomas were treated with 15 Gy of stereotactic body radiation therapy and then removed by nephrectomy 4 weeks afterward. In total, approximately 54 samples, comprising 26 tumors and approximately 27 peripheral blood samples, were subjected to TCR beta sequencing. A total of about 4 million unique CDR3 nucleotide sequences, encoding 2.7 million or so unique CDR3 amino acid sequences, were found across all 50 or so samples.

According to the study, the label for this sample's time point signals: blood 2 weeks post-SBRT. The sample's treatment or condition label, in plain terms: 15 Gy SBRT to primary tumor, nephrectomy 4 weeks later. To track tumor-enriched clonotypes, serial peripheral blood was sampled from radiation-treated patients at baseline and at 2 weeks and 4 weeks after SBRT. Renal cell carcinoma with clear cell pathology was present in all patients. Genomic DNA for TCR sequencing was prepared using the QIAamp DNA Blood Mini Kit (Qiagen). The analyses included only samples that passed all quality control checks. To note about this clone: Its cognate antigen has yet to be identified. Per-base qualities were not stored, and no clone one base away is much larger.

Per the germline V gene (reference sequence), MNHEY is the CDR1 and SMNVEV is the CDR2. The CDR3 covers 16 residues, taking in both the cysteine and the phenylalanine. The DNA shown is the 48-base CDR3, in frame from base 1. V sheds 8 bases and J sheds 3 bases, leaving 20 bases between their ends. TCR beta libraries were generated from genomic DNA with the immunoSEQ kit, following the manufacturer's recommendations. Library preparation used a first multiplex PCR with proprietary primers, then a second PCR adding unique barcodes, with bead cleanups after each round. Each sample batch included a kit-provided positive control reaction and a negative control reaction. The final libraries were assessed on an Agilent 4200 TapeStation D1000 ScreenTape, pooled by volume, and quantified by qPCR. Sequencing was performed on an Illumina NextSeq500 using a MidOutput 150-cycle cartridge, with 156 Read1 cycles, 15 Index1 cycles, and the kit custom primers. The pooled library was loaded at roughly 1 pM, with a roughly 22% PhiX control spiked in. In the authors' own workflow: The vendor-processed data were analyzed in R, and a clonotype was defined as all T cells that share the same CDR3 nucleotide sequence. For clone abundance analyses, frequencies were normalized to the 10,000 most abundant clones per sample. Public T cell clones, averaging fewer than five per sample, were removed before analysis. Tumor-enriched clonotypes and baseline blood-enriched clonotypes were defined as those with an abundance difference of at least 32-fold between compartments. A beta-binomial differential abundance model was used to identify clonotypes that were expanded or contracted between blood time points. Tumor-blood repertoire similarity was measured with the Baroni-Urbani and Buser coefficient, and group comparisons used two-tailed Wilcoxon tests in R. This is the immuneACCESS table as TCRdb keeps it, with only in-frame sequences that have V and J called. A part of the clones is gone; compared with another copy, unresolved V genes explain less than half, and the rest is unexplained. That table gives V, J and clone size, and the DNA gave D and trimming. For this sample the table gives 100,000 to 150,000 clones, of which about four fifths were detected only once. 5% to 6.5% of the sample rests with the top ten.

The paper as a whole reports these results and caveats: Effects of radiation dose or scheduling on the TCR repertoire could not be addressed with the single-armed trial design. Because no pretreatment tumor biopsies were available, whether clonotypes were present in the tumor at baseline could not be determined. In blood, the top tumor clonotypes increased from baseline to 2 weeks after radiation and then shrank by 4 weeks, which suggests a temporary expansion of tumor-resident clones. Dynamics of the blood repertoire were not tracked past 4 weeks after treatment.

This material consisted of blood, taken from a patient whose treatment included radiotherapy and nephrectomy. This TCR came from a man in his fifties with renal cell carcinoma. Rearrangement joined TRBV27 to TRBJ1-3; matching of 6 bases hints at TRBD1 as the D gene. The DNA sequence is TGTGCCAGCGCGCCGTTTGGGGGCGTCGGTGGAAACACCATATATTTT. Its protein reads: CASAPFGGVGGNTIYF.